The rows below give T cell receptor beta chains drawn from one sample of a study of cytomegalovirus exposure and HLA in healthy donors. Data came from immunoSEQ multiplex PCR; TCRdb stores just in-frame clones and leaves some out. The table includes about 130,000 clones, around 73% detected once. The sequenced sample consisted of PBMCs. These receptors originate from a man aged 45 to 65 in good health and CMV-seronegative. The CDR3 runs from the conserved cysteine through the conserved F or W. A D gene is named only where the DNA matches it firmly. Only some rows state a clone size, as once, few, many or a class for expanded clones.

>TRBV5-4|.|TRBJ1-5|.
CASSIAGGNQPQHF
TGTGCCAGCAGCATTGCAGGGGGCAATCAGCCCCAGCATTTT
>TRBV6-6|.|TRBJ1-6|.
CASSRTRDITTPLHF
TGTGCCAGCAGTCGCACTCGGGACATCACGACACCCCTCCACTTT
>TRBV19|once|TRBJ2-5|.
CASSTSNLAVETQYF
TGTGCCAGTAGTACCTCAAACCTAGCCGTCGAGACCCAGTACTTC
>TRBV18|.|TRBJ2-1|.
CASSPRLGRVTYGFGYNEQFF
TGTGCCAGCTCACCCCGCCTTGGCAGGGTGACATATGGATTTGGGTACAATGAGCAGTTCTTC
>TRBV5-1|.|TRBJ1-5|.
CASSQGTENQPQHF
TGCGCCAGCAGCCAAGGCACAGAGAATCAGCCCCAGCATTTT
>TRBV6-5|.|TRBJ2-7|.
CASTQGGQKYYEQYF
TGTGCCAGCACCCAGGGGGGACAGAAATACTACGAGCAGTACTTC
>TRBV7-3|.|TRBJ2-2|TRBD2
CASSGAGGTGELFF
TGTGCCAGCAGTGGGGCGGGAGGAACCGGGGAGCTGTTTTTT
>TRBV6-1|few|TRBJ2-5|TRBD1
CASGRGLETQYF
TGTGCCAGCGGCAGGGGGCTAGAGACCCAGTACTTC
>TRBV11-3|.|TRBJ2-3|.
CASSLRVTDTQYF
TGTGCCAGCAGCTTGAGGGTTACAGATACGCAGTATTTT
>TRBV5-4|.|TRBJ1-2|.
CASSTRRGGASEYGYTF
TGTGCCAGCAGCACTAGGAGGGGAGGGGCTTCTGAGTATGGCTACACCTTC
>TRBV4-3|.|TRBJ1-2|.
CASSQSKGAGSRYGYTF
TGCGCCAGCAGCCAATCTAAAGGGGCAGGGTCGAGGTATGGCTACACCTTC
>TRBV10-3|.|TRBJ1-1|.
CAISDQLNTEAFF
TGTGCCATCAGTGACCAGTTGAACACTGAAGCTTTCTTT
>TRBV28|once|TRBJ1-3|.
CASSLSEANGNTIYF
TGTGCCAGCAGTTTAAGCGAGGCCAATGGAAACACCATATATTTT
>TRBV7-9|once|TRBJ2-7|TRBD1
CASSLGSGTGSDEQYF
TGTGCCAGCAGCTTAGGCTCCGGGACAGGGAGCGACGAGCAGTACTTC
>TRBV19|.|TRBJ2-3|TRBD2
CASSPGLGTDTQYF
TGTGCCAGTAGTCCGGGACTAGGCACAGATACGCAGTATTTT
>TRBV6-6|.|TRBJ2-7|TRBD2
CASSDRLAGGIYEQYF
TGTGCCAGCAGCGACCGACTAGCGGGAGGCATCTACGAGCAGTACTTC
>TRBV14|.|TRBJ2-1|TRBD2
CASSQENLLAGGRDEQFF
TGTGCCAGCAGCCAAGAAAACCTTCTAGCGGGAGGAAGGGATGAGCAGTTCTTC
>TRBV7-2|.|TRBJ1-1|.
CASSLSSGVGTEAFF
TGTGCCAGCAGCTTAAGTTCGGGGGTGGGCACTGAAGCTTTCTTT
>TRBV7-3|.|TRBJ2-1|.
CASSPQGAGVYNEQFF
TGTGCCAGCAGCCCCCAGGGGGCGGGAGTCTACAATGAGCAGTTCTTC
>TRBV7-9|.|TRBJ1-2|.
CASSLGSGAGFNYGYTF
TGTGCCAGCAGCTTAGGTTCGGGAGCTGGTTTTAACTATGGCTACACCTTC
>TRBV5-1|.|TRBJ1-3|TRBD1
CASSVSGTGGNTIYF
TGCGCCAGCAGCGTATCCGGGACAGGGGGAAACACCATATATTTT
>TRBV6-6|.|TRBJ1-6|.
CASSLAGALNSPLHF
TGTGCCAGCAGCCTCGCCGGTGCCTTAAATTCACCCCTCCACTTT
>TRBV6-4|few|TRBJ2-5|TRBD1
CASSVSPGGQETQYF
TGTGCCAGCAGTGTCTCCCCAGGGGGTCAAGAGACCCAGTACTTC
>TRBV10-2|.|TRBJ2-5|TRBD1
CASGPGTGIQETQYF
TGCGCCAGCGGACCCGGGACAGGGATCCAAGAGACCCAGTACTTC
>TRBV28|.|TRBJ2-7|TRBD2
CASSGGGRIYEQYF
TGTGCCAGCAGCGGGGGGGGGAGGATATACGAGCAGTACTTC
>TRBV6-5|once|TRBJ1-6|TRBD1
CASSRTGVEESPLHF
TGTGCCAGCAGTAGGACAGGGGTCGAGGAATCACCCCTCCACTTT
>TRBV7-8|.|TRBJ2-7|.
CASLNRDLGYEQYF
TGTGCCAGCTTGAACAGGGATCTAGGCTACGAGCAGTACTTC
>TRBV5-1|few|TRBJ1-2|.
CASSLSRQAGYTF
TGCGCCAGCAGCCTAAGTCGTCAGGCTGGCTACACCTTC
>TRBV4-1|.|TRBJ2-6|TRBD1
CASSHPTGASGANVLTF
TGCGCCAGCAGCCACCCCACAGGGGCCTCTGGGGCCAACGTCCTGACTTTC
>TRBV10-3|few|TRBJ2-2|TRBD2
CAISAQRWSGRNTGELFF
TGTGCCATCAGTGCCCAGAGATGGAGCGGGAGGAACACCGGGGAGCTGTTTTTT
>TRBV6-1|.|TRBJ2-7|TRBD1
CASSEWTGLYEQYF
TGTGCCAGCAGTGAATGGACAGGCCTCTACGAGCAGTACTTC
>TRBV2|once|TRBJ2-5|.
CASSGEKETQYF
TGTGCCAGCAGTGGAGAGAAAGAGACCCAGTACTTC
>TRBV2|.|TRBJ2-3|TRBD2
CASRGTSGKTDTQYF
TGTGCCAGCAGAGGGACTAGCGGGAAGACAGATACGCAGTATTTT
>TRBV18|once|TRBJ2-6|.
CASSPISSGANVLTF
TGTGCCAGCTCACCTATTAGCTCTGGGGCCAACGTCCTGACTTTC
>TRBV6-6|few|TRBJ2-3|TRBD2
CASSDGRERTDTQYF
TGTGCCAGCTCTGACGGGCGGGAGAGGACAGATACGCAGTATTTT
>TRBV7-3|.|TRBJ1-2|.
CASSLQENYGYTF
TGTGCCAGCAGCCTACAGGAGAACTATGGCTACACCTTC
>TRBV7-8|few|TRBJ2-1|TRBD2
CASSRGAGAREAYNEQFF
TGTGCCAGCAGCAGAGGGGCAGGGGCGCGGGAGGCGTACAATGAGCAGTTCTTC